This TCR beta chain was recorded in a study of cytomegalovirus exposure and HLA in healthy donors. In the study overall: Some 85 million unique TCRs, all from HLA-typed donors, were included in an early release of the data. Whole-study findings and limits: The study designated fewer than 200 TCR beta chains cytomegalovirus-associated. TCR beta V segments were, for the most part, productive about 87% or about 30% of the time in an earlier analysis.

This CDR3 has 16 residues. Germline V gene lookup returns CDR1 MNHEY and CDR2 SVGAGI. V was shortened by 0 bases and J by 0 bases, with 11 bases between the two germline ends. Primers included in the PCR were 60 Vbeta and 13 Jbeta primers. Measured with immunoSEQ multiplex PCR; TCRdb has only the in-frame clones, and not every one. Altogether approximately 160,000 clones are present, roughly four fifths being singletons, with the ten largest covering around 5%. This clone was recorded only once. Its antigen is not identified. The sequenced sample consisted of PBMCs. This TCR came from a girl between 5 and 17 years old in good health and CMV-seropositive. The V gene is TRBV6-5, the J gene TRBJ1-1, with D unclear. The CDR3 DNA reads TGTGCCAGCAGTTACTCGACTGCTCGGATGAACACTGAAGCTTTCTTT. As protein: CASSYSTARMNTEAFF.